The entry that follows covers one T cell receptor (beta chain) sequence. These data come from a study of blood T cell repertoires in COVID-19. Trimming removed 4 bases at V and 0 bases at J, with 4 bases between. The V gene's germline CDR1 is SEHNR and CDR2 FQNEAQ (reference sequence). The CDR3 is 13 residues long. Generated by immunoSEQ multiplex PCR, the TCRdb table keeps only in-frame clones and is missing some. The sample lists more than 85,000 clones, 82% occurring once. The specimen was peripheral blood. The chain joins TRBV7-9 to TRBJ1-5; D not certain. The TCR sequence derives from a man between 70 and 80 years old with acute or convalescent COVID-19. This CDR3 is CASSYNSNQPQHF. As DNA, the CDR3 is TGTGCCAGCAGCTACAATAGCAATCAGCCCCAGCATTTT.